This passage covers 12 T cell receptor beta chains from one sample sequenced in a study of blood T cell repertoires in COVID-19. Some clones are missing from TCRdb's copy, which holds only in-frame ones; the method was immunoSEQ multiplex PCR. The sample holds 250,000 or so clones, over 80% seen once. The sample was peripheral blood. The receptors originated from a man in his thirties or forties who had recovered from COVID-19.

The chain has TRBV10-1 and TRBJ1-1; D not resolved. V lost 3 bases and J lost 8, with 19 bases in between. This CDR3 is 15 amino acids long. Germline V CDR1 and CDR2: WNHNN, SYGVQD (reference sequence). The CDR3 loop is CASSDVTYRIKEAFF. The CDR3 bases are TGCGCCAGCAGTGATGTTACCTACCGCATCAAAGAAGCTTTCTTT.

The J gene is TRBJ2-3, the V gene TRBV2; D call uncertain. V shed 4 bases and J shed 2 bases, with 10 bases lying between them. CDR3 length: 14 amino acids. Germline V gene lookup returns CDR1 SNHLY and CDR2 FYNNEI. CDR3 in DNA: TGTGCCAGCAGTGTTGTCCCCTCCACAGATACGCAGTATTTT. It specifies CASSVVPSTDTQYF.

As DNA, the CDR3 is TGTGCCAGCAGAGTCGGCGTTAGCGGAGCAGATACGCAGTATTTT. It is translated as CASRVGVSGADTQYF. This chain joins TRBV27 and TRBJ2-3; tentatively, D is TRBD2 (6 bases). CDR3 length: 15 amino acids. Between the trimmed V and J ends, which lost 6 bases and 4 bases, there was a span of 17 bases. Germline V gives CDR1 MNHEY, CDR2 SMNVEV (reference sequence).

The chain uses TRBV5-6 and TRBJ2-3; D is undetermined. V lost 1 base, J lost 4 bases, and 10 bases lay in between. Germline CDR1 is SGHDT and CDR2 is YYEEEE. This CDR3 has 14 residues. DNA for the CDR3: TGTGCCAGCAGCTTGCCGGGTTCAGCAGATACGCAGTATTTT. Protein: CASSLPGSADTQYF.

The J gene is TRBJ1-3, the V gene TRBV5-4; D is possibly TRBD1 (6 bases). Trimming removed 3 bases from V and 0 bases from J, with 16 bases in between. Per the germline V gene, CDR1 is SGHNT and CDR2 is YYREEE (reference sequence). The CDR3 runs 17 residues. The CDR3 sequence: CASSSGHLGSSGNTIYF. In nucleotides, the CDR3 is TGTGCCAGCAGCTCGGGACACTTAGGGAGCTCTGGAAACACCATATATTTT.

This clone was seen only once. This rearrangement joins TRBV6-5 to TRBJ2-5; TRBD2 agrees at 16 bases. This CDR3 spans 15 amino acids. The germline V gene has CDR1 MNHEY and CDR2 SVGAGI. V gave up 8 bases and J gave up 5 bases; unmatched junction bases: 5. CDR3 bases: TGTGCCAGCGAAGGGACTAGCGGGGGGGCGGAGACCCAGTACTTC. It is translated as CASEGTSGGAETQYF.

V usage is TRBV5-1 and J usage is TRBJ2-7; 7 positions match TRBD1. This CDR3 contains 15 residues. CDR1 and CDR2 (germline): SGHRS, YFSETQ. After removal of 4 bases from V and 4 bases from J, the junction contained 11 bases not matched to a gene. For the CDR3, the DNA is TGCGCCAGCAGCGAGACCCCGGGACAGTTGTACGAGCAGTACTTC. Translated, it gives CASSETPGQLYEQYF.

The J gene is TRBJ2-7, the V gene TRBV5-8; D not resolved. This CDR3 comprises 14 residues. CDR1 SGHTS and CDR2 YDEGEE come from the germline V gene. Trimming cost V 3 bases and J 6 bases, with 16 bases left between them. The CDR3 protein is CASSSGTPPGEQYF. The DNA of the CDR3 is TGTGCCAGCAGCTCAGGTACCCCCCCCGGCGAGCAGTACTTC.

The V call is TRBV29-1, the J call TRBJ1-2; D unresolved. The CDR3 loop spans 13 amino acids. Germline loops: CDR1 SQVTM, CDR2 ANQGSEA. V dropped 1 base and J dropped 6 bases, with 12 bases sitting between them. The CDR3 bases are TGCAGCGTTGAAGGTGGCGGTGGTGATGGCTACACCTTC. Translation gives CSVEGGGGDGYTF.

This clone appeared a few times. This chain connects TRBV4-2 to TRBJ1-1; TRBD1 matches at 7 bases. The CDR3 has 15 amino acids. Germline V gene data show CDR1 as LGHNA and CDR2 as YNFKEQ. V lost 4 bases, J lost 1 base, and 6 bases stayed unmatched. In DNA form, the CDR3 reads TGTGCCAGCAGCCGGACAGGTACGGGGAACACTGAAGCTTTCTTT. It is translated as CASSRTGTGNTEAFF.

This clone was seen only once. V usage is TRBV3-1 (or the pseudogene TRBV3-2) and J usage is TRBJ1-4; TRBD1 matches at 9 bases. The CDR3 is 16 residues long. Per germline, CDR1 LGHDT and CDR2 YNNKEL (reference sequence). V was clipped by 0 bases and J by 10 bases; unmatched bases: 9. CDR3: CASSQDLTGGTGKLFF. The DNA of the CDR3 is TGTGCCAGCAGCCAAGATTTGACAGGGGGGACCGGAAAACTGTTTTTT.

J is TRBJ1-5 and V is TRBV19, with D unresolved. The V and J ends lost 9 bases and 5 bases respectively, with 23 bases between them. The CDR3 contains 16 residues. CDR1 is LNHDA and CDR2 is SQIVND in the germline V gene (reference sequence). This CDR3 reads CASKPLKGRVDQPQHF. In nucleotides, the CDR3 is TGTGCCAGCAAGCCCTTGAAAGGGAGGGTCGATCAGCCCCAGCATTTT.